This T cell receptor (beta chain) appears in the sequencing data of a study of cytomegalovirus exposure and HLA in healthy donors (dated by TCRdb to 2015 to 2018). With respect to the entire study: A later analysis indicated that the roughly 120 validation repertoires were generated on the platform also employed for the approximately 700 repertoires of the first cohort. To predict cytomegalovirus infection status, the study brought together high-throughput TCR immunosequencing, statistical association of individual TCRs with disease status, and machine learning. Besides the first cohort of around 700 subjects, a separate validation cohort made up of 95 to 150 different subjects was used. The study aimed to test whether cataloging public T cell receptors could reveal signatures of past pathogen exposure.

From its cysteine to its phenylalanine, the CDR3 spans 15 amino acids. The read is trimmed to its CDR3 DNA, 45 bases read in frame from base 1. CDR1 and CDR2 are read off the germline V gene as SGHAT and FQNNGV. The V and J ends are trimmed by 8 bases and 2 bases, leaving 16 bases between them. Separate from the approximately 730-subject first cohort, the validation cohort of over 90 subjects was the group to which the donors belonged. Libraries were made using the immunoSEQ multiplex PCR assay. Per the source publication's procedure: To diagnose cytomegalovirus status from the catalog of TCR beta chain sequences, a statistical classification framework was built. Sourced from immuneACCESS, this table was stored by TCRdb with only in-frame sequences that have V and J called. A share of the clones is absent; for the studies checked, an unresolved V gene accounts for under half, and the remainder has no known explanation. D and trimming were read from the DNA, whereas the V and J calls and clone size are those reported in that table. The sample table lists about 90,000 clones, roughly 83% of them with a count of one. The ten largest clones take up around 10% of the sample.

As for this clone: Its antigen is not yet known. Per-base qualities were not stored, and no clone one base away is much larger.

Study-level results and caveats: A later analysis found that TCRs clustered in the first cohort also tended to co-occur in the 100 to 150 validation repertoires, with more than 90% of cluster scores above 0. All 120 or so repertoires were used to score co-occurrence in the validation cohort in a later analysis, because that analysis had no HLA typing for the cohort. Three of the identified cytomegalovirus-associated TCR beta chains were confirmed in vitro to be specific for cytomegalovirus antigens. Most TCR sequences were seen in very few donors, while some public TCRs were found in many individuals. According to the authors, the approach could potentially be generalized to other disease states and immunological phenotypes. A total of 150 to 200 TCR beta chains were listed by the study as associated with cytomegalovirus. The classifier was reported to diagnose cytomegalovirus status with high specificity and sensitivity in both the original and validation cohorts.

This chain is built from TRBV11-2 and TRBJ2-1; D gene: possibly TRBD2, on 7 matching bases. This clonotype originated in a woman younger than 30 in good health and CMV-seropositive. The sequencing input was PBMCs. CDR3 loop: CASSYIGGPYNEQFF. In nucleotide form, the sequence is TGTGCCAGCTCCTATATCGGGGGGCCCTACAATGAGCAGTTCTTC.